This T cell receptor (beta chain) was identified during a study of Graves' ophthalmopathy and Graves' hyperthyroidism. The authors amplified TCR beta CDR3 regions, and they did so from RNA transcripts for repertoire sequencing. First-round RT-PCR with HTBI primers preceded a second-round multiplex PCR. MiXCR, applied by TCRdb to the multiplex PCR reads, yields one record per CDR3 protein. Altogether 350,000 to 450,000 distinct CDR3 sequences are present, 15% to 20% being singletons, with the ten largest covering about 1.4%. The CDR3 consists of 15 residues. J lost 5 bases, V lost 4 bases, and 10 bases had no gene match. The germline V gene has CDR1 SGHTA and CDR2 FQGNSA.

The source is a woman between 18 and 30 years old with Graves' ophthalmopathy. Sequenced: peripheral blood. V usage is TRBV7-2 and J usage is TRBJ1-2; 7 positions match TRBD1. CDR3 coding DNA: TGTGCCAGCAGCTCCCCTCGACAGGGACTATATGGCTACACCTTC. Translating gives CASSSPRQGLYGYTF.